The 32 T cell receptor beta chains given below trace back to one sample, sequenced in a study of blood T cell repertoires in COVID-19. Some clones are missing from TCRdb's copy, which holds only in-frame ones; the method was immunoSEQ multiplex PCR. The sample yields under 75,000 clones, around 90% seen once. Specimen: peripheral blood. These receptors originate from a man aged 45 to 65 with active COVID-19.

J is TRBJ1-4 and V is TRBV2; D ambiguous. This CDR3 is built from 14 residues. Germline loops: CDR1 SNHLY, CDR2 FYNNEI. The germline V and J ends were trimmed by 7 bases and 8 bases, with 17 bases remaining between them. Here the CDR3 reads CASTYPGVGEKLFF. CDR3 in DNA: TGTGCCAGCACTTACCCCGGGGTAGGGGAAAAACTGTTTTTT.

The chain couples TRBV19 to TRBJ1-6; TRBD1 matches at 7 bases. The germline V gene encodes CDR1 LNHDA and CDR2 SQIVND (reference sequence). This CDR3 has 13 amino acids. The ends lost 10 bases at V and 7 bases at J; junction bases unmatched: 7. CDR3 sequence reads: CATARQGNSPLHF. CDR3 nucleotides: TGTGCCACCGCTAGACAGGGAAATTCACCCCTCCACTTT.

The V call is TRBV9, the J call TRBJ2-5; TRBD1 matches at 10 bases. Germline lookup yields CDR1 SGDLS and CDR2 YYNGEE. Trimming at V came to 0 bases and at J to 6 bases, leaving 5 bases not matched to a gene. The CDR3 length is 15 residues. The CDR3 coding sequence is TGTGCCAGCAGCGTAGACCCGGACAGGGGGAAGACCCAGTACTTC. Protein: CASSVDPDRGKTQYF.

The chain carries TRBV6-1 and TRBJ2-4; 10 bases line up with TRBD2. The CDR3 runs 16 residues. Looked up from germline, CDR1 is MNHNS and CDR2 is SASEGT. V gave up 3 bases and J gave up 3 bases; unmatched junction bases: 5. CDR3 protein: CASSEVAGGVKNIQYF. The CDR3 nucleotides are TGTGCCAGCAGTGAGGTAGCGGGGGGTGTCAAAAACATTCAGTACTTC.

The chain uses TRBV6-5 and TRBJ2-3, with 8 positions matching TRBD2. The CDR3 runs to 16 residues. With V trimmed by 2 bases and J by 4 bases, 8 bases remained unmatched. Germline values: CDR1 MNHEY, CDR2 SVGAGI. The CDR3 bases are TGTGCCAGCAGTTACGAATTGCGGGGGGCCCCAGATACGCAGTATTTT. Translating it yields CASSYELRGAPDTQYF.

V gene TRBV2 combines with J gene TRBJ1-2, with no clear D. CDR3 length: 15 amino acids. Deletions cut 1 base from V and 2 bases from J, with 11 bases between. CDR1 SNHLY and CDR2 FYNNEI come from the germline V gene. The CDR3 here is CASSEVEGRNYGYTF. The CDR3 coding sequence is TGTGCCAGCAGTGAAGTCGAGGGCAGGAACTATGGCTACACCTTC.

The V and J genes are TRBV9 and TRBJ1-5; D not certain. V was trimmed by 2 bases and J by 1 base, leaving 4 bases between them. Germline loops: CDR1 SGDLS, CDR2 YYNGEE. CDR3 length equals 13 residues. Here the CDR3 reads CASSVESNQPQHF. CDR3 DNA: TGTGCCAGCAGCGTCGAGAGCAATCAGCCCCAGCATTTT.

V usage is TRBV4-1 and J usage is TRBJ1-5; TRBD1 is a possible D gene (6 bases). Trimming stripped 2 bases from V and 1 base from J, with 6 bases between. The CDR3 contains 14 residues. CDR1 and CDR2 (germline): MGHRA, YSYEKL. CDR3 in amino acids: CASSQQGSNQPQHF. In nucleotides, the CDR3 is TGCGCCAGCAGCCAACAGGGGAGCAATCAGCCCCAGCATTTT.

This sequence joins TRBV13 and TRBJ1-3; 7 bases are a match to TRBD1. Germline CDR1 PRHDT, CDR2 FYEKMQ (reference sequence). Unmatched junction bases numbered 11, after V lost 5 bases and J lost 4 bases. The CDR3 spans 16 residues. The CDR3 reads CASSATGIGFGNTIYF. CDR3 nucleotides: TGTGCCAGCAGCGCGACAGGGATCGGGTTCGGAAACACCATATATTTT.

The chain links TRBV5-4 to TRBJ2-1; maybe TRBD2 (5 bases). V lost 2 bases and J lost 3, with 12 bases in between. Germline CDR1 and CDR2: SGHNT and YYREEE (reference sequence). This CDR3 is 15 amino acids long. Here the CDR3 reads CASSLGYGDYNEQFF. CDR3 nucleotides: TGTGCCAGCAGCTTAGGGTACGGGGACTACAATGAGCAGTTCTTC.

In its sample, this clone was seen once. The V call is TRBV12-3 or TRBV12-4, the J call TRBJ1-2; D is undetermined. This CDR3 spans 12 amino acids. V shed 0 bases and J shed 8 bases, with 7 bases lying between them. The CDR3 region has the DNA TGTGCCAGCAGTTTAGCGGTCCTAGGCTACACCTTC. This codes for CASSLAVLGYTF.

V gene TRBV5-1 combines with J gene TRBJ2-5, with TRBD2 as a possible D gene (5 bases). The CDR3 totals 14 residues. Germline-derived CDR1 and CDR2 are SGHRS and YFSETQ. With 4 bases removed from V and 5 bases from J, the gap between germline ends came to 15 bases. The chain's CDR3 is CASSPDEGWETQYF. Here the CDR3 DNA reads TGCGCCAGCAGCCCCGATGAGGGTTGGGAGACCCAGTACTTC.

The table lists this clone with a few counts. The chain recombines TRBV30 with TRBJ1-6; no firm D call. Germline loops: CDR1 GTSNPN, CDR2 SVGIG (reference sequence). The CDR3 has 13 amino acids. The ends were cut back, 2 bases at V and 7 bases at J, with 9 bases in the middle. The CDR3 reads CAWSPRENSPLHF. The CDR3 DNA is TGTGCCTGGAGTCCACGGGAGAATTCACCCCTCCACTTT.

J is TRBJ1-5 and V is TRBV5-6; no clear D gene. Per the germline V gene, CDR1 is SGHDT and CDR2 is YYEEEE. This CDR3 has 13 residues. V lost 1 base, J lost 1 base, and 3 bases lay in between. The CDR3 loop reads CASSLRSNQPQHF. The CDR3 DNA reads as TGTGCCAGCAGCTTGCGGAGCAATCAGCCCCAGCATTTT.

The chain has TRBV6-5 and TRBJ1-6, with D possibly matching TRBD1 (6 bases). CDR1 is MNHEY, CDR2 SVGAGI, per germline. The CDR3 runs to 13 residues. Trimming took 11 bases from V and 7 from J, leaving 15 bases between them. CDR3 in DNA: TGTGCCGAAGGACAGACTATAAATTCACCCCTCCACTTT. Translating gives CAEGQTINSPLHF.

The CDR3 DNA sequence: TGTGCCAGTAGTATAGCAGGGCGACTGTCCTACGAGCAGTACTTC. Protein: CASSIAGRLSYEQYF. J is TRBJ2-7 and V is TRBV19; D is possibly TRBD1 (5 bases). CDR1 LNHDA and CDR2 SQIVND come from the germline V gene (reference sequence). The CDR3 contains 15 residues. V lost 1 base and J lost 1, with 11 bases in between.

The chain is built from TRBV11-2 and TRBJ1-2; 9 bases are a match to TRBD1. Per germline, CDR1 SGHAT and CDR2 FQNNGV. J was trimmed by 8 bases and V by 1 base; bases with no gene match: 11. The CDR3 sequence is 16 residues long. The CDR3 protein is CASSLGSPGTGNGYTF. For the CDR3, the DNA is TGTGCCAGCAGCTTAGGATCCCCCGGGACAGGGAACGGCTACACCTTC. Combining the CDR3 with reference TRBV11-2 and TRBJ1-2 gives the whole variable domain EAGVAQSPRYKIIEKRQSVAFWCNPISGHATLYWYQQILGQGPKLLIQFQNNGVVDDSQLPKDRFSAERLKGVDSTLKIQPAKLEDSAVYLCASSLGSPGTGNGYTFGSGTRLTVV.

The chain recombines TRBV30 with TRBJ1-3; TRBD1 is a possible D gene (5 bases). The V and J ends lost 1 base and 4 bases respectively, with 17 bases between them. This CDR3 has 16 amino acids. CDR1 is GTSNPN, CDR2 SVGIG, per germline (reference sequence). The CDR3 loop reads CAWSGGGLSSGNTIYF. Here the CDR3 DNA reads TGTGCCTGGAGTGGGGGGGGTCTTTCGTCCGGAAACACCATATATTTT.

V gene TRBV12-3 or TRBV12-4 combines with J gene TRBJ1-4; D gene ambiguous. The CDR3 loop spans 13 amino acids. Trimming took 5 bases from V and 4 from J, leaving 8 bases between them. The CDR3 region has the DNA TGTGCCAGCAGTCCACAGCTTAATGAAAAACTGTTTTTT. This gives the protein CASSPQLNEKLFF.

V and J are TRBV27 and TRBJ2-2; possibly TRBD1 for D (6 bases). Deletions cut 5 bases from V and 1 base from J, with 11 bases between. CDR1 is MNHEY and CDR2 is SMNVEV in the germline V gene (reference sequence). The CDR3 covers 15 residues. CDR3 coding DNA: TGTGCCAGCAGTCCGGGACACCTGAACACCGGGGAGCTGTTTTTT. As protein: CASSPGHLNTGELFF.

Worth noting for this clone: This sample also contains other DNA sequences that code for the same CDR3. This chain uses TRBV3-1 (or the pseudogene TRBV3-2) with TRBJ2-7, with D hard to call. Deletions cut 1 base from V and 7 bases from J, with 5 bases between. Germline V gives CDR1 LGHDT, CDR2 YNNKEL (reference sequence). This CDR3 comprises 11 residues. Here the CDR3 reads CASSQAGEQYF. CDR3 nucleotides: TGTGCCAGCAGCCAAGCGGGTGAGCAGTACTTC.

This clone was observed at least ten times. The gene calls are TRBV27 and TRBJ2-7; tentative D call: TRBD2 (5 bases). The V end lost 5 bases, the J end lost 3 bases, and 14 bases lay between the germline ends. CDR1 is MNHEY and CDR2 is SMNVEV in the germline V gene (reference sequence). The CDR3 extends over 14 amino acids. The CDR3 is CASSLTAGDYEQYF. For the CDR3, the DNA is TGTGCCAGCAGTCTGACGGCGGGCGACTACGAGCAGTACTTC.

V usage is TRBV18 and J usage is TRBJ2-7; TRBD1 matches at 8 bases. This CDR3 is built from 14 residues. J lost 2 bases, V lost 5 bases, and 5 bases had no gene match. The V gene's germline CDR1 is KGHSH and CDR2 LQKENI. The CDR3 is CASSSTGVAYEQYF. DNA for the CDR3: TGTGCCAGCTCATCGACAGGGGTCGCCTACGAGCAGTACTTC.

The chain carries TRBV24-1 and TRBJ2-2; D possibly corresponds to TRBD1 (6 bases). Germline CDR1 KGHDR, CDR2 SFDVKD. Between the trimmed V and J ends, which lost 7 bases and 2 bases, there was a span of 22 bases. The CDR3 consists of 18 residues. The CDR3 reads CATRLGVGQGLNTGELFF. The CDR3 DNA follows: TGTGCCACCAGGCTGGGGGTTGGGCAGGGGCTTAACACCGGGGAGCTGTTTTTT.

CDR3: CASSLEGGTTGIREKLFF. The CDR3 region has the DNA TGTGCCAGCAGCTTAGAGGGGGGGACCACAGGGATTCGGGAAAAACTGTTTTTT. The J gene is TRBJ1-4, the V gene TRBV7-9, with a tentative D call TRBD1 (6 bases). The germline CDR1 and CDR2 sequences are SEHNR and FQNEAQ (reference sequence). Trimming left V 1 base short and J 8 bases short, with 23 bases between. The CDR3 has 18 residues.

The CDR3 here is CASGLASGGGETQYF. The CDR3 DNA is TGTGCTAGTGGTTTGGCCTCGGGGGGAGGAGAGACCCAGTACTTC. The chain couples TRBV12-5 to TRBJ2-5; 7 positions match TRBD2. V shed 1 base, J shed 4 bases, and the junction held 6 bases outside the gene matches. Germline CDR1 is LGHNT and CDR2 is FRNRAP. CDR3 length equals 15 residues.

The V call is TRBV7-9, the J call TRBJ1-1; 8 nucleotides agree with TRBD1. The junction had 10 bases not matched to a gene; V was cut back by 5 bases and J by 5 bases. Per germline, CDR1 SEHNR and CDR2 FQNEAQ (reference sequence). The length of the CDR3 is 15 residues. The CDR3 nucleotides read TGTGCCAGCAGCGTCTTCGGACAGGGATGGACTGAAGCTTTCTTT. Amino acids: CASSVFGQGWTEAFF. Complete variable domain (other parts from reference TRBV7-9 and TRBJ1-1): DTGVSQNPRHKITKRGQNVTFRCDPISEHNRLYWYRQTLGQGPEFLTYFQNEAQLEKSRLLSDRFSAERPKGSFSTLEIQRTEQGDSAMYLCASSVFGQGWTEAFFGQGTRLTVV.

The chain joins TRBV25-1 to TRBJ1-2; TRBD1 matches at 7 bases. V shed 4 bases, J shed 4 bases, and the junction held 3 bases outside the gene matches. This CDR3 is 13 amino acids long. Germline assignment: CDR1 MGHDK and CDR2 SYGVNS. The CDR3 region has the DNA TGTGCCAGCAGTGGCGGGACAGTCTATGGCTACACCTTC. Its translation is CASSGGTVYGYTF.

The chain combines TRBV10-3 with TRBJ2-2, with TRBD1 matching over 12 bases. Germline loops: CDR1 ENHRY, CDR2 SYGVKD. This CDR3 comprises 21 residues. V shed 5 bases and J 7 bases; nucleotides not matched to a gene: 23. The CDR3: CAISLPPPARSGQGAFGELFF. The CDR3 nucleotides are TGTGCCATCAGTCTTCCCCCCCCCGCGCGGTCGGGACAGGGGGCGTTCGGGGAGCTGTTTTTT.

The V gene is TRBV6-7, the J gene TRBJ1-2; D ambiguous. TRBV6-7 is given ORF status, its function remaining uncertain. This CDR3 has 12 residues. V lost 0 bases, J lost 7 bases, and 6 bases lay in between. The CDR3 DNA follows: TGTGCCAGCAGTTACTCGAGTCCTGGCTACACCTTC. Translating it yields CASSYSSPGYTF.

V usage is TRBV7-2 and J usage is TRBJ2-4; 10 bases map to TRBD2. Germline-derived CDR1 and CDR2 are SGHTA and FQGNSA. V lost 8 bases and J lost 8; bases outside the gene matches: 9. The CDR3 length is 14 residues. CDR3 nucleotide sequence: TGTGCCAGCGCCAGCGGGGGGGCTAAGGACATTCAGTACTTC. Protein: CASASGGAKDIQYF.

V usage is TRBV27 and J usage is TRBJ2-7, with D possibly matching TRBD1 (6 bases). Germline CDR1 is MNHEY and CDR2 is SMNVEV (reference sequence). The length of the CDR3 is 15 residues. Trimming removed 6 bases at V and 4 bases at J, with 19 bases between. The CDR3 nucleotides read TGTGCCAGCAGCCCTACAACAGGGTTTGGGTACGAGCAGTACTTC. Amino acids: CASSPTTGFGYEQYF.